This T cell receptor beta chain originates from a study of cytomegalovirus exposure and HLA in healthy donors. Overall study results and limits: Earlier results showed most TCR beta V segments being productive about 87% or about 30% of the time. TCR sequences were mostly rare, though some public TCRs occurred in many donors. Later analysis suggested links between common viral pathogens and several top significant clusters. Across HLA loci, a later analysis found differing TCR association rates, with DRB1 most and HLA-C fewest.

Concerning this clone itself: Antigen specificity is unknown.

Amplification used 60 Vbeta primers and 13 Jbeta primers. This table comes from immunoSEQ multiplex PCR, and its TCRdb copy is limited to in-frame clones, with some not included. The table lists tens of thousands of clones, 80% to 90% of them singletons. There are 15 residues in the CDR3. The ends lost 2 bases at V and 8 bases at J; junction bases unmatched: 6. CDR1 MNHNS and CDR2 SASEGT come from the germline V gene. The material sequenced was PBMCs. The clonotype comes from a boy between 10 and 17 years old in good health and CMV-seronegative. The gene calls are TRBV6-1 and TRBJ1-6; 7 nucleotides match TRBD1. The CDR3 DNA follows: TGTGCCAGCAGTGAATTTAAGGGGGCTTATTCACCCCTCCACTTT. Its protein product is CASSEFKGAYSPLHF.